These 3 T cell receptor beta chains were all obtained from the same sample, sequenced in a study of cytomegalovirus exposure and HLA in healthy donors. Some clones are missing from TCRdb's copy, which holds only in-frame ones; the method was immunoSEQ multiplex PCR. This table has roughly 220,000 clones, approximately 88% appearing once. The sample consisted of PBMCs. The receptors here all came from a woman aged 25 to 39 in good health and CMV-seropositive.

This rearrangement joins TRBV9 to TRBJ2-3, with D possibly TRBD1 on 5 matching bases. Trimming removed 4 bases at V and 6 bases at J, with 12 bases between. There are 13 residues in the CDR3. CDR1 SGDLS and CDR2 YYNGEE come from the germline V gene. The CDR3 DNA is TGTGCCAGCAGCTCCCAGACAGAGGATACGCAGTATTTT. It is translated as CASSSQTEDTQYF.

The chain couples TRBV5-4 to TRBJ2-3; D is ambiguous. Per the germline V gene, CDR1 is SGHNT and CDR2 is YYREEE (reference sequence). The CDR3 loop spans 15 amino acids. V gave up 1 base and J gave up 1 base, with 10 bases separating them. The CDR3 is CASSLRVFGTDTQYF. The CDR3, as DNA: TGTGCCAGCAGCTTGAGGGTCTTCGGCACAGATACGCAGTATTTT.

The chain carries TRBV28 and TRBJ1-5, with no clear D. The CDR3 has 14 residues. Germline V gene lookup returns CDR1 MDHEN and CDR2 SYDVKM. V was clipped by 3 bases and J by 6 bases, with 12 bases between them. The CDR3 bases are TGTGCCAGCAGTTTTATAACAGCTGCTCAGCCCCAGCATTTT. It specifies CASSFITAAQPQHF.